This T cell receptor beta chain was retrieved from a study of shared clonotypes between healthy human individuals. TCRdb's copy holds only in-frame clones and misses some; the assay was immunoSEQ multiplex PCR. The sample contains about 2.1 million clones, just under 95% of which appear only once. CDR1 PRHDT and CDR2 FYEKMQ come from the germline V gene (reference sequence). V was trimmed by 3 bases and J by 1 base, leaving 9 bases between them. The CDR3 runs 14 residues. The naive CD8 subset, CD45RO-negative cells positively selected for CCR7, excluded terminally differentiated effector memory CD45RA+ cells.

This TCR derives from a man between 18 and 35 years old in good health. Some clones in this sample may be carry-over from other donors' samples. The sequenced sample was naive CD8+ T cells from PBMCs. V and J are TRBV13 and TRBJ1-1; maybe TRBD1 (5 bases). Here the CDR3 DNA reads TGTGCCAGCAGCTTTACAGGAGGGAACACTGAAGCTTTCTTT. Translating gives CASSFTGGNTEAFF.